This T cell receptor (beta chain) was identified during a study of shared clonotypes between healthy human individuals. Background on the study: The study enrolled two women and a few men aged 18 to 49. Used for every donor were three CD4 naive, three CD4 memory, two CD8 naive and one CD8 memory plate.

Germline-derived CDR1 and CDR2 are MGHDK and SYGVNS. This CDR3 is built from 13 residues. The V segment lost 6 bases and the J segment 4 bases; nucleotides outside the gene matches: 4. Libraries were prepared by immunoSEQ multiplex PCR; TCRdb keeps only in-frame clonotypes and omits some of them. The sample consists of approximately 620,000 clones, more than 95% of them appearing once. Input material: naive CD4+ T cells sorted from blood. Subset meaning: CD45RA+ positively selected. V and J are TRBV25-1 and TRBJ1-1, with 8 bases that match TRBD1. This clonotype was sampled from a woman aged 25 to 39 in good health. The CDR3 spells CASRHTGGTEAFF. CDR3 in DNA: TGTGCCAGCAGGCATACAGGGGGCACTGAAGCTTTCTTT.